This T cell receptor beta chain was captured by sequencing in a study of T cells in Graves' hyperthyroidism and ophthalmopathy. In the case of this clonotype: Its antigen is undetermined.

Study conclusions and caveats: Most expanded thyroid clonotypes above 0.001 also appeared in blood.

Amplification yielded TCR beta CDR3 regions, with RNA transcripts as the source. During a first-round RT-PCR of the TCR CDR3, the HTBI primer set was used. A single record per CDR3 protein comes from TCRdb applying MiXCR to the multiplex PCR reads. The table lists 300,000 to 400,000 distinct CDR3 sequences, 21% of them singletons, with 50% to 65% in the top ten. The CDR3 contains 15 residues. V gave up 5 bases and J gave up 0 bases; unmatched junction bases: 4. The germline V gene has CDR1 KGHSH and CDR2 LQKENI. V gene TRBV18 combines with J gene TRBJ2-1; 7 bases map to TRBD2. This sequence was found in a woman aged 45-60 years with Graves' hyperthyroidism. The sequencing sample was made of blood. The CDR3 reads CASSSREFSYNEQFF. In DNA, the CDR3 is TGTGCCAGCTCATCGCGGGAGTTCTCCTACAATGAGCAGTTCTTC.